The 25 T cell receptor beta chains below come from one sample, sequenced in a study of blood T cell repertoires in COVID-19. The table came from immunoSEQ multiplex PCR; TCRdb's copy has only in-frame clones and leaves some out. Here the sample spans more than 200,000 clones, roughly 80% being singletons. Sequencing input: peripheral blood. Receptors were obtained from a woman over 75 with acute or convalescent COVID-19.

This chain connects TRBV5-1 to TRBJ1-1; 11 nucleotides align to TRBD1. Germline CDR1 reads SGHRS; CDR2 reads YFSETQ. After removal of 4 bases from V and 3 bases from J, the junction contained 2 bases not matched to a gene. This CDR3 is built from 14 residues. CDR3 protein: CASSRGQGDTEAFF. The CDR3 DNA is TGCGCCAGCAGCCGGGGACAGGGGGACACTGAAGCTTTCTTT. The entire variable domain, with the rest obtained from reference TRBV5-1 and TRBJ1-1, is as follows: KAGVTQTPRYLIKTRGQQVTLSCSPISGHRSVSWYQQTPGQGLQFLFEYFSETQRNKGNFPGRFSGRQFSNSRSEMNVSTLELGDSALYLCASSRGQGDTEAFFGQGTRLTVV.

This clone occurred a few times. As DNA, the CDR3 is TGTGCCAGCAGCCCTACCGCGGACAGGGCTGAAGCTTTCTTT. Protein: CASSPTADRAEAFF. V gene TRBV3-1 (or the pseudogene TRBV3-2) combines with J gene TRBJ1-1; TRBD1 aligns across 8 bases. This CDR3 contains 14 residues. Germline V lookup: CDR1 LGHDT, CDR2 YNNKEL (reference sequence). With V trimmed by 4 bases and J by 6 bases, 7 bases remained unmatched.

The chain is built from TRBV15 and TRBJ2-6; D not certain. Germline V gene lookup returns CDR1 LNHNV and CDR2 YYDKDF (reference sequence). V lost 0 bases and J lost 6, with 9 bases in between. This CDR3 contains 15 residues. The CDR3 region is CATSRDRVSANVLTF. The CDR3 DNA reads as TGTGCCACCAGCAGAGATAGAGTTTCGGCCAACGTCCTGACTTTC.

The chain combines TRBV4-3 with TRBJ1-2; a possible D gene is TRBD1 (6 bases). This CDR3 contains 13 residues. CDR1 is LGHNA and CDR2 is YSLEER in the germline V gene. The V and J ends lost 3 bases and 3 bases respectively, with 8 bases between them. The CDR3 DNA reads TGCGCCAGCAGCCAGAACAGGGACTATGGCTACACCTTC. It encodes CASSQNRDYGYTF.

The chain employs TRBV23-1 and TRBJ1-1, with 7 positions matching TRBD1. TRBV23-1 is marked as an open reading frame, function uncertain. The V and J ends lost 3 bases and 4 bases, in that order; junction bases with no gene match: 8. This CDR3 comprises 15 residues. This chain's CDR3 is CASSQGGQIGTEAFF. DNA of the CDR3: TGCGCCAGCAGTCAGGGGGGACAGATTGGCACTGAAGCTTTCTTT.

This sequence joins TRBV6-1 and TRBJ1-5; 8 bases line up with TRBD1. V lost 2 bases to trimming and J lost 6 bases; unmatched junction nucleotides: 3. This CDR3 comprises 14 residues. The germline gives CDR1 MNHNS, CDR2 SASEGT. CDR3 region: CASSEQGAGQPQHF. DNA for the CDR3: TGTGCCAGCAGTGAACAGGGGGCTGGTCAGCCCCAGCATTTT.

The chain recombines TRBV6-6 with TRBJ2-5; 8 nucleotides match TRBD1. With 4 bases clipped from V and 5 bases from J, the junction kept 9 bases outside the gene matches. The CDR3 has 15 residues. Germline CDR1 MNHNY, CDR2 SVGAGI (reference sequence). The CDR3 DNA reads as TGTGCCAGCAGTTCCCCTGACAGGGGTTCGGAGACCCAGTACTTC. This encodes CASSSPDRGSETQYF.

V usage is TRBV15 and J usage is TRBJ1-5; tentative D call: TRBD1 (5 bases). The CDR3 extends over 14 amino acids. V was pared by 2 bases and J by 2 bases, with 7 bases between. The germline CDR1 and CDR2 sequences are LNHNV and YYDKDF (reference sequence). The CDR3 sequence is CATSRIRGNQPQHF. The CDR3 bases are TGTGCCACCAGCAGAATCAGGGGCAATCAGCCCCAGCATTTT.

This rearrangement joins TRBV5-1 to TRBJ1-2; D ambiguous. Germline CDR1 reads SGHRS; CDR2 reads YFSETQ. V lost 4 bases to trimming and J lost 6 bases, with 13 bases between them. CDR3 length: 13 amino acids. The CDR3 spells CASSQRPLNGYTF. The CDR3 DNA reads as TGCGCCAGCAGCCAGCGGCCACTTAATGGCTACACCTTC.

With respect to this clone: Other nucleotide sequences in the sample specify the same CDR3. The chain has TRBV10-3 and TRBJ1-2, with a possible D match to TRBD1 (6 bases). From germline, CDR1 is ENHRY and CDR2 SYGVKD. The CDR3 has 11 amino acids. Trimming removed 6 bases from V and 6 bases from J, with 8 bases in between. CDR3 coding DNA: TGTGCCATCAGCGCAGGGGATGGCTACACCTTC. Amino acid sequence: CAISAGDGYTF.

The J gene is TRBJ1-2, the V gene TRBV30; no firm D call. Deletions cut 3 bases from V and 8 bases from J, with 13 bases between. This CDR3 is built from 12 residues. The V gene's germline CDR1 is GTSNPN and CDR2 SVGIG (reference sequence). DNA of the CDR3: TGTGCCTGGAGCCCGGGAGGTGGAGGCTACACCTTC. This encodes CAWSPGGGGYTF.

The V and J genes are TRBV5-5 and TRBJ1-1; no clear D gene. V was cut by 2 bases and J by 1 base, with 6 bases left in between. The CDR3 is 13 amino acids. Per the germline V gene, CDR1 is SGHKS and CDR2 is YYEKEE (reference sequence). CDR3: CASSFNGNTEAFF. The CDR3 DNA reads TGTGCCAGCAGCTTTAACGGGAACACTGAAGCTTTCTTT.

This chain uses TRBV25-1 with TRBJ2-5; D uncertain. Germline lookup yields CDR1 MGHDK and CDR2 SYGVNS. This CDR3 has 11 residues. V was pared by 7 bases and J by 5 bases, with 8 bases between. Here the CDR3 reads CASTVMETQYF. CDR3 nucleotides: TGTGCCAGCACCGTAATGGAGACCCAGTACTTC.

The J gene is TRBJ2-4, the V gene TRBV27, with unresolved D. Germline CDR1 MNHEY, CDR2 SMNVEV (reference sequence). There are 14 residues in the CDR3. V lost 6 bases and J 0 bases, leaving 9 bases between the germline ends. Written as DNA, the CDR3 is TGTGCCAGCAGAGTAAGCGTAGCCAAAAACATTCAGTACTTC. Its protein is CASRVSVAKNIQYF.

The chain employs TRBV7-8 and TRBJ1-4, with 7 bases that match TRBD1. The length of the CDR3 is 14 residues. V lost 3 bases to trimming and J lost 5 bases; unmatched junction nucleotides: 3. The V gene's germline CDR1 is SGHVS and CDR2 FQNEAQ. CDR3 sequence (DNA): TGTGCCAGCAGCTTGGGGACAGCGAATGAAAAACTGTTTTTT. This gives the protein CASSLGTANEKLFF.

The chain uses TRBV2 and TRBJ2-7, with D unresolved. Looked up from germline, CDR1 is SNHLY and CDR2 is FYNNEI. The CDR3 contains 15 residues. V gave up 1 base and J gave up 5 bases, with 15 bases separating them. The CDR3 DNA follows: TGTGCCAGCAGTGAAGGCGGCCGGCGCGCCGACGAGCAGTACTTC. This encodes CASSEGGRRADEQYF. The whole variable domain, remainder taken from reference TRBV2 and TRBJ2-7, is EPEVTQTPSHQVTQMGQEVILRCVPISNHLYFYWYRQILGQKVEFLVSFYNNEISEKSEIFDDQFSVERPDGSNFTLKIRSTKLEDSAMYFCASSEGGRRADEQYFGPGTRLTVT.

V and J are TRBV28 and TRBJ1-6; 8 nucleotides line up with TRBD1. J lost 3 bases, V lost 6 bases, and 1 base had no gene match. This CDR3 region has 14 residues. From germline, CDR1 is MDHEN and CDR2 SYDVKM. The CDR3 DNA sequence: TGTGCCAGCAGGGGACAGGTCTATAATTCACCCCTCCACTTT. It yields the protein CASRGQVYNSPLHF.

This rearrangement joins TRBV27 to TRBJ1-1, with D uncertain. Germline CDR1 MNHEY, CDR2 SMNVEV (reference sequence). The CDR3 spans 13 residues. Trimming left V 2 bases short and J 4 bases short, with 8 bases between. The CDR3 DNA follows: TGTGCCAGCAGTTTAAGTTACGGCACTGAAGCTTTCTTT. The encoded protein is CASSLSYGTEAFF.

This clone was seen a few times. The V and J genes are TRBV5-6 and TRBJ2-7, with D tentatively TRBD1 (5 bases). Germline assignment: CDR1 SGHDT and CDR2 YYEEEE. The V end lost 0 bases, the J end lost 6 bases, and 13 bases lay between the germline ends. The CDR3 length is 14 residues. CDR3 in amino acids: CASSLGQGPGEQYF. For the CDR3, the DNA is TGTGCCAGCAGCTTGGGGCAGGGTCCCGGCGAGCAGTACTTC. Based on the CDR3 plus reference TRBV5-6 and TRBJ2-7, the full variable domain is DAGVTQSPTHLIKTRGQQVTLRCSPKSGHDTVSWYQQALGQGPQFIFQYYEEEERQRGNFPDRFSGHQFPNYSSELNVNALLLGDSALYLCASSLGQGPGEQYFGPGTRLTVT.

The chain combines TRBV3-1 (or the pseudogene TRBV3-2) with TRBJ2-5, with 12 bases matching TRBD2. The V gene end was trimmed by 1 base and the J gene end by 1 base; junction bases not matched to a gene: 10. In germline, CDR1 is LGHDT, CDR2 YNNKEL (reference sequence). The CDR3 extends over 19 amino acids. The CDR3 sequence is CASSQGLAGDRVSQETQYF. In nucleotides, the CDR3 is TGTGCCAGCAGCCAAGGACTAGCGGGAGATCGGGTGTCCCAAGAGACCCAGTACTTC.

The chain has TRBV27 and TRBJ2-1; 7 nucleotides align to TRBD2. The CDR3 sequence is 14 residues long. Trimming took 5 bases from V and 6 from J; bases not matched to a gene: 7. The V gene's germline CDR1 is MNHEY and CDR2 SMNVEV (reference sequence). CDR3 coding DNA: TGTGCCAGCAGTCCCCTGAGACTAGCCAATGAGCAGTTCTTC. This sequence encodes CASSPLRLANEQFF.

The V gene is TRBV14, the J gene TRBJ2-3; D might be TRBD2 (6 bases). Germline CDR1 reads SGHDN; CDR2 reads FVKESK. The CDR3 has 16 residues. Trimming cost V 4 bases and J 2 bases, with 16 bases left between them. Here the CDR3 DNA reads TGTGCCAGCAGCCTTTCAATAGCGGTATACACAGATACGCAGTATTTT. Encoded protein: CASSLSIAVYTDTQYF.

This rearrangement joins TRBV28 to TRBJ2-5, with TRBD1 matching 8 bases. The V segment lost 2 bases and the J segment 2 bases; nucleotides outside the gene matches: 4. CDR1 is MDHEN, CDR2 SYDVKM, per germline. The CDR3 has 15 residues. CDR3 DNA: TGTGCCAGCAGTTTAGGGACAGGAGTACAAGAGACCCAGTACTTC. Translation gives CASSLGTGVQETQYF.

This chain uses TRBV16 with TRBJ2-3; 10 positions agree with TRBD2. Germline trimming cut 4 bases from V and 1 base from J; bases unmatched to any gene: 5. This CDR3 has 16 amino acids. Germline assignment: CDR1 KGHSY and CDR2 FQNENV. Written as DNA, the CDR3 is TGTGCCAGCAGCCGAAGCGGGGGGGCCGGCACAGATACGCAGTATTTT. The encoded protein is CASSRSGGAGTDTQYF.

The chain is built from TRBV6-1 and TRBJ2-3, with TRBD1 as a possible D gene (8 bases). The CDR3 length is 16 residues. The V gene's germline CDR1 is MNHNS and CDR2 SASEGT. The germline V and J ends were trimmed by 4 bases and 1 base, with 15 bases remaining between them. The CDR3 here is CASSANRGGGTDTQYF. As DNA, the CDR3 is TGTGCCAGCAGTGCGAACAGGGGGGGAGGCACAGATACGCAGTATTTT.